A selection of T cell receptor beta chains follows, all from one sample in a study of immune characterization of retroperitoneal liposarcoma. TCRdb ran MiXCR on the PCR reads and lists one entry per CDR3 protein. The sample has 800 to 1,000 distinct CDR3 sequences; roughly a third are singletons. Input material: tumor tissue. These receptors were taken from a male donor with retroperitoneal liposarcoma. CDR3s include the opening cysteine and the closing phenylalanine or tryptophan. The D gene is left open where the match is weak. The size field is filled for only some rows; it gives once, few, many or a size class.

>NA|medium-sized|TRBJ2-3|TRBV6-1
TGTGCCAGCAGTGAATCCAGCGGGAGCACAGATACGCAGTATTTT
CASSESSGSTDTQYF
>TRBD2|few|TRBJ2-5|TRBV6-5
TGTGCCAGCAGCCTGGGGGGGTGGGAGACCCAGTACTTC
CASSLGGWETQYF
>NA|NA|TRBJ1-5|TRBV12-3/TRBV12-4
TGTGCCAGCAGCCGCGACTGGGGGGGTGTGGGCAATCAGCCCCAGCATTTT
CASSRDWGGVGNQPQHF
>NA|NA|TRBJ2-2|TRBV12-5
TGTGCTAGTGGTTTTGTCCCCGGGGAGCTGTTTTTT
CASGFVPGELFF
>NA|NA|TRBJ2-5|TRBV7-6
TGTGCCAGCAGCCCGCGGGAGACCCAGTACTTC
CASSPRETQYF
>TRBD1|NA|TRBJ2-7|TRBV12-3/TRBV12-4
TGTGCCAGCACCCCTTCGACAGGGATTTACGAGCAGTACTTC
CASTPSTGIYEQYF
>TRBD2|medium-sized|TRBJ2-1|TRBV7-2
TGTGCCAGCAGCTTAAGGGTCACTAGCGGGAGATTCTACAATGAGCAGTTCTTC
CASSLRVTSGRFYNEQFF
>NA|few|TRBJ2-1|TRBV7-2
TGTGCCAGCAGCCCGACGGGTCAAAACTACGAGCAGTTCTTC
CASSPTGQNYEQFF
>NA|few|TRBJ2-3|TRBV7-2
TGTGCCAGCAGCTTAATGAGGGAGCTCACAGATACGCAGTATTTT
CASSLMRELTDTQYF
>TRBD2|NA|TRBJ2-1|TRBV7-6
TGTGCCAGCAGCAATCTTCTAGCGGGGAGCTCCTACAATGAGCAGTTCTTC
CASSNLLAGSSYNEQFF
>NA|large|TRBJ2-3|TRBV6-1
TGTGCCAGCAGTGAAGTCGCAGATACGCAGTATTTT
CASSEVADTQYF
>TRBD2|NA|TRBJ2-1|TRBV20-1
TGCAGTGCCAAGGGACTAGCGGATTACAATGAGCAGTTCTTC
CSAKGLADYNEQFF
>NA|NA|TRBJ1-1|TRBV6-1
TGTGCCAGCATCTTGGGAAACACTGAAGCTTTCTTT
CASILGNTEAFF
>NA|few|TRBJ2-3|TRBV14
TGTGCCAGCAGCCAAGGACTCTACGGAGTAACGGATACGCAGTATTTT
CASSQGLYGVTDTQYF
>NA|NA|TRBJ2-3|TRBV14
TGTGCCAGCAGCCGCGTCCCAGATACGCAGTATTTT
CASSRVPDTQYF
>NA|large|TRBJ2-5|TRBV12-3/TRBV12-4
TGTGCCAGCAGCTCAACCGTATCCTCGGCCCAGTACTTC
CASSSTVSSAQYF
>NA|NA|TRBJ1-6|TRBV6-5
TGTGCCAGCACCCTCGGGGCAGGCAATAATTCACCCCTCCACTTT
CASTLGAGNNSPLHF
>NA|NA|TRBJ2-7|TRBV6-1
TGTGCCAGCAGCCCTCGAAGGACGGAAAACAATGAGCAGTACTTC
CASSPRRTENNEQYF
>TRBD1|NA|TRBJ2-7|TRBV27
TGTGCCAGCAGTAGGACTCACGGGACAGGCTTGAAACCCTACGAGCAGTACTTC
CASSRTHGTGLKPYEQYF
>NA|hyperexpanded|TRBJ2-1|TRBV6-1
TGTGCCAGCGGATCAGGGCCACACAATGAGCAGTTCTTC
CASGSGPHNEQFF
>TRBD2|medium-sized|TRBJ2-5|TRBV6-1
TGTGCCAGCAGTGACCCGGGGGGGGAGCAGTACTTC
CASSDPGGEQYF
>TRBD2|large|TRBJ2-1|TRBV6-1
TGTGCCAGCAGGACCGGGGCGGGGGGGACCTACGAGCAGTTCTTC
CASRTGAGGTYEQFF
>NA|NA|TRBJ1-1|TRBV6-1
TGTGCCAGCACCATGGGGACGGTGAACACTGAAGCTTTCTTT
CASTMGTVNTEAFF
>TRBD2|NA|TRBJ2-1|TRBV6-6
TGTGCCAGCACCCTTTCTAGCGGTCTGAACAATGAGCAGTTCTTC
CASTLSSGLNNEQFF
>TRBD1|large|TRBJ2-1|TRBV27
TGTGCCAGCACTCGCCAGGGGGCGGGTGAGCAGTTCTTC
CASTRQGAGEQFF
>NA|large|TRBJ2-7|TRBV11-3
TGTGCCAGCAGCTCATCAGGGAGCTCCTACAATGAGCAGTACTTC
CASSSSGSSYNEQYF
>NA|medium-sized|TRBJ2-3|TRBV6-4
TGTGCCAGCAGTGAGGAGGGGGGCGGCACAGATACGCAGTATTTT
CASSEEGGGTDTQYF
>NA|large|TRBJ2-3|TRBV27
TGTGCCAGCAGTTTGGAGTATGGCACAGATACGCAGTATTTT
CASSLEYGTDTQYF
>TRBD2|NA|TRBJ2-1|TRBV7-2
TGTGCCAGCAGCTTAGCCCCAACTAGCGGGAAAGGGAATGAGCAGTTCTTC
CASSLAPTSGKGNEQFF
>TRBD1|once|TRBJ2-7|TRBV6-5
TGTGCCAGCAGTTACGGGCCCTCAGGGGGCTACTGGTCCTACGAGCAGTACTTC
CASSYGPSGGYWSYEQYF
>TRBD2|large|TRBJ2-1|TRBV6-1
TGTGCCAGCAGCAATAGGCTTCGGACTAGCGTCTACAATGAGCAGTTCTTC
CASSNRLRTSVYNEQFF
>NA|NA|TRBJ2-1|TRBV6-1
TGTGCCAGCAGGGTGGGAATTTACAATGAGCAGTTCTTC
CASRVGIYNEQFF
>NA|large|TRBJ2-1|TRBV12-3/TRBV12-4
TGTGCCAGCAGTCAGTCAGGGGTTGGCTACGGGAATGAGCAGTTCTTC
CASSQSGVGYGNEQFF